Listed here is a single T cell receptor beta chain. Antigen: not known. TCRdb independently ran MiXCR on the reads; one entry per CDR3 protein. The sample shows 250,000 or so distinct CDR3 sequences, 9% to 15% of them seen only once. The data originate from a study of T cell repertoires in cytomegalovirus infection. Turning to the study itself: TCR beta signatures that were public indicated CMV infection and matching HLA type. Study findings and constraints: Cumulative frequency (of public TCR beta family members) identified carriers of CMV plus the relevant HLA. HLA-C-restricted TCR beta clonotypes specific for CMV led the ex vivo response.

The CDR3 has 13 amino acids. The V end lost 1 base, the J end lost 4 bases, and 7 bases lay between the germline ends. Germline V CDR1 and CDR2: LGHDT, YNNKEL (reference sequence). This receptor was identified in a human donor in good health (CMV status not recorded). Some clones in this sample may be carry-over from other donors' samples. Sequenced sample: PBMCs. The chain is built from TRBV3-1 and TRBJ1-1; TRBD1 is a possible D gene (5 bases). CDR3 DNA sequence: TGTGCCAGCAGCCAAGCAGGGACCACTGAAGCTTTCTTT. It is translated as CASSQAGTTEAFF.